The text below deals with one T cell receptor (beta chain). The entry originates in a study of cytomegalovirus exposure and HLA in healthy donors. Study details: In terms of ancestry, the Caucasian-associated cluster contained around four fifths of the approximately 400 genotyped donors.

The PCR had 60 Vbeta and 13 Jbeta primers. The table came from immunoSEQ multiplex PCR; TCRdb's copy has only in-frame clones and leaves some out. The listing records approximately 37,000 clones. Trimming removed 4 bases from V and 5 bases from J, with 15 bases in between. The germline V gene has CDR1 SGHDN and CDR2 FVKESK. This CDR3 has 14 residues. Participants comprised healthy donors of bone marrow. The clonotype comes from a human donor in good health. The chain has TRBV14 and TRBJ2-7, with TRBD1 as a possible D gene (6 bases). Sequencing input: PBMCs. CDR3 nucleotides: TGTGCCAGCAGCCGTCGGGGAACAGGGAACGAGCAGTACTTC. It translates to CASSRRGTGNEQYF.